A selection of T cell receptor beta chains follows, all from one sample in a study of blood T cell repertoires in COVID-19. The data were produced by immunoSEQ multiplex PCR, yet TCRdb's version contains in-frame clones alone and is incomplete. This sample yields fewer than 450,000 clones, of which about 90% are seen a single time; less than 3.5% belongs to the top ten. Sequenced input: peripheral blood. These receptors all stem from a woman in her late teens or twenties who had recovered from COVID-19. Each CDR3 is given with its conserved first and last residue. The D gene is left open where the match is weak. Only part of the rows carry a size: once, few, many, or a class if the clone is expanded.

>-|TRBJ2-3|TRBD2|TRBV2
CASSVTSGMNTQYF
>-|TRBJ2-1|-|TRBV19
CASSIGWGAGYNEQFF
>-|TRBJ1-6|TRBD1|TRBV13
CASSSLGQGQSPLHF
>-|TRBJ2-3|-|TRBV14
CASSQEYGLITDTQYF
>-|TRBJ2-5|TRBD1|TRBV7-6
CASRHRDRGPPDQETQYF
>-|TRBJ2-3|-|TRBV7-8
CASSLTGYRTDTQYF
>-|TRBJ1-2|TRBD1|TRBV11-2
CASSLSRRGPYYGYTF
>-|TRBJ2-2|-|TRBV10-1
CASSDTGELFF
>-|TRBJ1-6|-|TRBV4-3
CASSQEAVNSPLHF
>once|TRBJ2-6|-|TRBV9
CASSITDSSGANVLTF
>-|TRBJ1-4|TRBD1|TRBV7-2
CASSYRDRVITNEKLFF
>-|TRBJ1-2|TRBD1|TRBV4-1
CASSQENRGYGYTF
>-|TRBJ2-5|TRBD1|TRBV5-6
CASSFGTGVGETQYF
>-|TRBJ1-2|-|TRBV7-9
CASSLGRRQGRYGYTF
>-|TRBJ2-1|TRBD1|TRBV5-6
CASSLKTGGRYNEQFF
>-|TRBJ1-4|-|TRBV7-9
CASSLVPGYSTNEKLFF
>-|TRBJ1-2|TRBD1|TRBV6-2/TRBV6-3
CASSYDRVYGYTF
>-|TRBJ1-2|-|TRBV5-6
CASSLSSFYGYTF